This T cell receptor (beta chain) comes out of a study of blood T cell repertoires in COVID-19. Whole-study context: Acute-phase and convalescent COVID-19 samples originated in the United States, Italy and Spain.

Per the authors' pipeline: Amplification from reference gene primers served as the basis for estimated nucleated cell counts. Method: immunoSEQ multiplex PCR; TCRdb's copy keeps in-frame clones and lacks some. V and J calls and clone size come straight from that table; D and trimming were deduced from the DNA. The data contain 46,000 or so clones, approximately 87% of them singletons. CDR3 length: 16 amino acids. The V gene's germline CDR1 is LGHDT and CDR2 YNNKEL (reference sequence). V lost 0 bases and J lost 2, with 14 bases in between. The clonotype comes from a human donor in a cohort sampled during active COVID-19. The sequencing sample was made of peripheral blood. This rearrangement joins TRBV3-1 (or the pseudogene TRBV3-2) to TRBJ2-7; no definite D call. CDR3 region: CASSQESTMRPYEQYF. The CDR3 region has the DNA TGTGCCAGCAGCCAAGAATCGACAATGCGTCCCTACGAGCAGTACTTC.